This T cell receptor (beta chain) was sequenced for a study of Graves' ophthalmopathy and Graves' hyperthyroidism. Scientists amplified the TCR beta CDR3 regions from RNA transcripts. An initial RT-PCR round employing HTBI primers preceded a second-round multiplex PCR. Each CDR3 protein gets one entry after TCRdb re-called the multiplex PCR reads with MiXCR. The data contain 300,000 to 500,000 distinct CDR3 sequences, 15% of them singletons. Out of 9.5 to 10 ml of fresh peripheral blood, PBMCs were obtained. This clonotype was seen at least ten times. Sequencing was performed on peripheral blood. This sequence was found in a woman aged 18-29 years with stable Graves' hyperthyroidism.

The CDR3 DNA follows: TGCGCCAGCAGCCCAAGGGCCACAACCGACAGGGGCACTGAAGCTTTCTTT. Its translation is CASSPRATTDRGTEAFF. V is TRBV5-1 and J is TRBJ1-1; 8 bases map to TRBD1. CDR3 length: 17 residues. With 4 bases clipped from V and 4 bases from J, the junction kept 15 bases outside the gene matches. CDR1 is SGHRS and CDR2 is YFSETQ in the germline V gene.